This TCR beta chain was sequenced during a study of cytomegalovirus exposure and HLA in healthy donors. Regarding the study as a whole: A prior analysis recorded that most TCR beta V segments were productive about 87% or about 30% of the time. The study had only CMV serostatus as immune exposure information.

Germline-derived CDR1 and CDR2 are SGHAT and FQNNGV. The V segment lost 4 bases and the J segment 0 bases; nucleotides outside the gene matches: 4. The CDR3 totals 15 residues. Amplification used 60 Vbeta primers and 13 Jbeta primers. The data were produced by immunoSEQ multiplex PCR, yet TCRdb's version contains in-frame clones alone and is incomplete. The sample records approximately 160,000 clones, approximately 80% being singletons. Of note for this clone: Its antigen is undetermined.

The sequencing sample was made of PBMCs. The clonotype comes from a woman aged 40 to 55 in good health and CMV-seropositive. This rearrangement joins TRBV11-2 to TRBJ1-1, with 8 bases matching TRBD1. The CDR3 spells CASSSGQGMNTEAFF. The CDR3 bases are TGTGCCAGCAGCTCCGGACAGGGAATGAACACTGAAGCTTTCTTT.